The 12 T cell receptor beta chains listed next were all sequenced from one sample in a study of T cell repertoires in cytomegalovirus infection (dated by TCRdb to between 2018 and 2021). The sample's treatment or condition label is to be understood as: in vitro stimulation with specific CMV peptide epitopes to enrich CMV-specific T cells. The antigens for these receptors are not known. Instrument used: Illumina HiSeq 1500. TCRdb passed the public sequencing reads through fastp at Q25 and MiXCR, retaining productive beta sequences. Each record represents a unique CDR3 protein, reported with the most common genes and DNA among its rows. Present in this sample are hundreds of thousands of distinct CDR3 sequences, 42% of which were seen just once. Around 45% of the sample lies in the top ten. This specimen consisted of cultured PBMCs, obtained from culture after CMV antigen stimulation. Source of these receptors: a human donor in good health (CMV status not recorded). Some clones in this sample may be carry-over from other donors' samples.

This clonotype was detected a few times. The gene calls are TRBV7-2 and TRBJ2-5; 10 nucleotides line up with TRBD2. CDR1 and CDR2 (germline): SGHTA, FQGNSA. Losses at the gene ends were 7 bases for V and 1 base for J; bases not matched to a gene: 9. The CDR3 extends over 16 amino acids. The CDR3 nucleotides are TGTGCCAGCAACGTGGGACTAGCGTCTCTCCAAGAGACCCAGTACTTC. Its protein is CASNVGLASLQETQYF.

The gene calls are TRBV11-2 and TRBJ2-6; D possibly corresponds to TRBD1 (5 bases). Looked up from germline, CDR1 is SGHAT and CDR2 is FQNNGV. This CDR3 spans 19 amino acids. V was shortened by 0 bases and J by 4 bases, with 19 bases between the two germline ends. CDR3 amino acids: CASSLDEWGEATGANVLTF. For the CDR3, the DNA is TGTGCCAGCAGCTTAGATGAGTGGGGCGAAGCTACAGGGGCCAACGTCCTGACTTTC.

The V gene is TRBV29-1, the J gene TRBJ1-1; D call uncertain. The germline CDR1 and CDR2 sequences are SQVTM and ANQGSEA. Trimming removed 5 bases from V and 1 base from J, with 5 bases in between. The CDR3 sequence is 11 residues long. The CDR3 loop reads CSVRPNTEAFF. The CDR3 DNA reads as TGCAGCGTTCGTCCGAACACTGAAGCTTTCTTT.

This clonotype was seen a handful of times. V gene TRBV4-1 combines with J gene TRBJ1-5; D remains unclear. The CDR3 contains 14 residues. Per germline, CDR1 MGHRA and CDR2 YSYEKL. V was shortened by 0 bases and J by 9 bases, with 12 bases between the two germline ends. This CDR3 is CASSQEPSGTPQHF. Written as DNA, the CDR3 is TGCGCCAGCAGCCAAGAACCCTCGGGCACGCCCCAGCATTTT.

The V gene is TRBV6-2 or TRBV6-3, the J gene TRBJ2-2; weak D call: TRBD1 (6 bases). From germline, CDR1 is MNHEY and CDR2 SVGEGT. The CDR3 consists of 19 residues. Trimming pared 6 bases from V and 0 bases from J, leaving 23 bases between. The CDR3 region is CASRFDLRIGGANTGELFF. The DNA of the CDR3 is TGTGCCAGCAGATTTGATCTCCGTATAGGGGGAGCGAACACCGGGGAGCTGTTTTTT.

The chain has TRBV7-2 and TRBJ2-7; TRBD2 aligns across 9 bases. V was clipped by 0 bases and J by 4 bases; unmatched bases: 7. Germline V lookup: CDR1 SGHTA, CDR2 FQGNSA. The CDR3 has 16 amino acids. CDR3 coding DNA: TGTGCCAGCAGCTTAGCGCGGCTAGCGGGAAGGTACGAGCAGTACTTC. Its translation is CASSLARLAGRYEQYF. Variable domain in full (rest from reference TRBV7-2 and TRBJ2-7): GAGVSQSPSNKVTEKGKDVELRCDPISGHTALYWYRQSLGQGLEFLIYFQGNSAPDKSGLPSDRFSAERTGGSVSTLTIQRTQQEDSAVYLCASSLARLAGRYEQYFGPGTRLTVT.

DNA of the CDR3: TGTGCCAGCAGTATGGGTGGTAGCAATCAGCCCCAGCATTTT. Its translation: CASSMGGSNQPQHF. The chain links TRBV28 to TRBJ1-5, with unresolved D. Germline loops: CDR1 MDHEN, CDR2 SYDVKM. CDR3 length: 14 amino acids. The ends were cut back, 5 bases at V and 0 bases at J, with 8 bases in the middle.

This clonotype was detected only a few times. CDR3 in DNA: TGTGCCAGCAGTCCCTACATGTCTGGGGCCAACGTCCTGACTTTC. Its protein product is CASSPYMSGANVLTF. J is TRBJ2-6 and V is TRBV12-3 or TRBV12-4; D gene unclear. Trimming removed 5 bases at V and 1 base at J, with 9 bases between. This CDR3 has 15 amino acids.

This clonotype was seen ten or more times. The chain couples TRBV2 to TRBJ1-1; a weak D match, TRBD1 (6 bases). With 7 bases removed from V and 2 bases from J, the gap between germline ends came to 11 bases. CDR3 length equals 13 residues. CDR1 is SNHLY and CDR2 is FYNNEI in the germline V gene. Here the CDR3 DNA reads TGTGCCAGCAATCAGGACAGAAACACTGAAGCTTTCTTT. The encoded protein is CASNQDRNTEAFF.

This CDR3 reads CSASDPRAGANVLTF. DNA for the CDR3: TGCAGTGCTAGTGACCCAAGGGCTGGGGCCAACGTCCTGACTTTC. The genes are TRBV20-1 and TRBJ2-6; no clear D gene. Germline loops: CDR1 DFQATT, CDR2 SNEGSKA (reference sequence). The CDR3 consists of 15 residues. Trimming left V 3 bases short and J 2 bases short, with 11 bases between.

This rearrangement joins TRBV20-1 to TRBJ2-7; TRBD1 aligns across 7 bases. V lost 6 bases and J lost 6; bases outside the gene matches: 14. The germline CDR1 and CDR2 sequences are DFQATT and SNEGSKA (reference sequence). This CDR3 contains 14 residues. The chain's CDR3 is CSAKQGNPLSEQYF. The CDR3 DNA reads as TGCAGTGCAAAACAGGGGAACCCCTTGTCCGAGCAGTACTTC.

The chain recombines TRBV12-3 or TRBV12-4 with TRBJ1-2; D is uncertain. The ends were cut back, 5 bases at V and 7 bases at J, with 14 bases in the middle. CDR3 length: 13 amino acids. CDR3 region: CASSPFSSSGYTF. The CDR3 DNA sequence: TGTGCCAGCAGTCCCTTTTCGAGCTCTGGCTACACCTTC.